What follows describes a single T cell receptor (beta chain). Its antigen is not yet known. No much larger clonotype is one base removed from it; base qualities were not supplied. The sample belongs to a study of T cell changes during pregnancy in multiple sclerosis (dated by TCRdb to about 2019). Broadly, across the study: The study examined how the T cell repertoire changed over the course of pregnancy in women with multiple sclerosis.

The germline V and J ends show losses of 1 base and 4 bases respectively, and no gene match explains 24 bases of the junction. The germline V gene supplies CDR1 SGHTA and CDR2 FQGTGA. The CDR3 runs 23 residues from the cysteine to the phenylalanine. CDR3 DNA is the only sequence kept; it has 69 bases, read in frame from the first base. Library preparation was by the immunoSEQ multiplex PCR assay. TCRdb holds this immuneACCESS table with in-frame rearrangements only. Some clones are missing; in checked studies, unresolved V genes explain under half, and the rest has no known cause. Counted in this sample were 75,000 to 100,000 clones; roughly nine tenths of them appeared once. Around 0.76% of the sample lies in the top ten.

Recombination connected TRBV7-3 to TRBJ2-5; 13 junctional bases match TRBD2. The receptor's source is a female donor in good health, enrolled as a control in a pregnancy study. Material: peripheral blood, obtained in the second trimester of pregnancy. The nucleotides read TGTGCCAGCAGCTTAATCCGATCGGGCGGACTAGCGGGAGCGGCGAGGGAGTCAGAGACCCAGTACTTC. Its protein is CASSLIRSGGLAGAARESETQYF.